This T cell receptor beta chain was identified in a study of identical twins. General observations from the study: Fewer insertions marked abundant cord blood beta clonotypes; young adult naive trended weakly, memory not at all.

The V and J ends lost 1 base and 3 bases respectively, with 4 bases between them. Germline values: CDR1 SGHRS, CDR2 YFSETQ. The CDR3 has 12 amino acids. A note on this clonotype: No antigen is known for it.

Every donor was a healthy Caucasian. It was template switching that added a universal primer site, and there were unique molecular identifiers on the cDNA. TCRdb re-derived calls from the 5' RACE reads in MiXCR, one entry per CDR3 protein. The sample gives about 240,000 distinct CDR3 sequences, roughly 13% of which show up once; under 4.5% is in the top ten. These same data were also listed under a study on yellow fever vaccine responses in identical twins. That paper notes: A vaccine T cell response that seemed partly convergent and partly personalized was reported in twins.

V gene TRBV5-1 combines with J gene TRBJ1-1; D remains unclear. This clonotype was sampled from a woman under 30 in good health. The material sequenced was memory (CD45RO+) T cells sorted from blood. The CDR3 bases are TGCGCCAGCAGCTTGCCCCACACTGAAGCTTTCTTT. Its protein is CASSLPHTEAFF.